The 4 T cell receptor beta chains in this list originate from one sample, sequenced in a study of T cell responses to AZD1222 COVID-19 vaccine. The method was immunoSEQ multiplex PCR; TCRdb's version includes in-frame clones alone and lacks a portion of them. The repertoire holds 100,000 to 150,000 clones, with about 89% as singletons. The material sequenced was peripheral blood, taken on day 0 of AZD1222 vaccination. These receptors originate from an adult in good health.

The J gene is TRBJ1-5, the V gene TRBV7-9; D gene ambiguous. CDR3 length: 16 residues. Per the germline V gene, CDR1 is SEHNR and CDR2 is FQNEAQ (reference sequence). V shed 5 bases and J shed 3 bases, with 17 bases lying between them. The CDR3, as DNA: TGTGCCAGCAGCACGTACTATGGACGGTCCAATCAGCCCCAGCATTTT. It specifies CASSTYYGRSNQPQHF.

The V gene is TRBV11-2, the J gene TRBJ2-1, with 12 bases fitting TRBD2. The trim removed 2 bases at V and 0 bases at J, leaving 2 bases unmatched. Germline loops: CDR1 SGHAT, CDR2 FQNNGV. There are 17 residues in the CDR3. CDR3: CASSLLLAGGSYNEQFF. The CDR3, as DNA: TGTGCCAGCAGCTTATTACTAGCGGGGGGCTCCTACAATGAGCAGTTCTTC.

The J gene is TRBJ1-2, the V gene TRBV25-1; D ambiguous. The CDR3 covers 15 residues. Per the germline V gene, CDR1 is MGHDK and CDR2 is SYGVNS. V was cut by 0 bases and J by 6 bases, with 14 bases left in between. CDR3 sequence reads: CASSEYGWGRHGYTF. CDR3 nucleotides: TGTGCCAGCAGTGAATATGGCTGGGGTAGACATGGCTACACCTTC.

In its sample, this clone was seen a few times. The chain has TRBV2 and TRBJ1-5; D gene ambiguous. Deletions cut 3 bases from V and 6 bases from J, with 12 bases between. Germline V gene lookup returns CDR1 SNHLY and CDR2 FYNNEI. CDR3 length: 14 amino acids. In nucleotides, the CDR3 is TGTGCCAGCAGTGATGGCCTCTGGGGTCAGCCCCAGCATTTT. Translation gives CASSDGLWGQPQHF.